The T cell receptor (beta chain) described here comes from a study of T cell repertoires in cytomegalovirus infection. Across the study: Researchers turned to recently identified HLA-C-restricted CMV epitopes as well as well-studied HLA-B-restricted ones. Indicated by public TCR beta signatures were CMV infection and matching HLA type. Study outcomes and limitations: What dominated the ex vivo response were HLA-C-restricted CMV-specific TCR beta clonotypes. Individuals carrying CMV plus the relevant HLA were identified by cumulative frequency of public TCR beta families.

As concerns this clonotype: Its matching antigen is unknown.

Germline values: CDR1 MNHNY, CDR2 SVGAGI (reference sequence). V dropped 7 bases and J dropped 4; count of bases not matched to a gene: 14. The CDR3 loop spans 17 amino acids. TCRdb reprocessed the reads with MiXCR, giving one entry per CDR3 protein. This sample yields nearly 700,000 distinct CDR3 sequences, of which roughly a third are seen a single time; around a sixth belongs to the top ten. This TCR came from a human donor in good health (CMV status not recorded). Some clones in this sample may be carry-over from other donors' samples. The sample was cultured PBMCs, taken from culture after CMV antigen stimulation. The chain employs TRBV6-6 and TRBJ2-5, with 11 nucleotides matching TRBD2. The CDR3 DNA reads TGTGCCAGCACTTCCGGAACTAGCGGGAGCTGGAGAGAGACCCAGTACTTC. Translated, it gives CASTSGTSGSWRETQYF.